This TCR beta chain originates from a study of cytomegalovirus exposure and HLA in healthy donors. Study-wide findings and caveats: Later work showed greater clonal expansion in HLA-associated TCR beta chains than in equally common others. In a later analysis, TCR beta V- and J-gene trimming was associated with a missense DCLRE1C variant.

The PCR contained 60 Vbeta and 13 Jbeta primers. Only in-frame clones appear in the TCRdb table, and some are missing; sequencing was by immunoSEQ multiplex PCR. The sample shows around 140,000 clones, 77% of them seen only once. Germline CDR1 and CDR2: SGHDT and YYEEEE. Unmatched junction bases numbered 6, after V lost 10 bases and J lost 2 bases. The CDR3 is 13 residues long. Note on this clone: Its matching antigen is unknown.

The TCR sequence derives from a woman between 35 and 50 years old in good health and CMV-seronegative. Material: PBMCs. J is TRBJ2-3 and V is TRBV5-6, with 8 positions matching TRBD2. The CDR3 protein is CAGTSGFTDTQYF. The CDR3 bases are TGTGCCGGAACTAGCGGTTTCACAGATACGCAGTATTTT.